The present entry profiles one T cell receptor beta chain with its context. The target antigen is unknown. Germline lookup yields CDR1 SNHLY and CDR2 FYNNEI. Trimming took 6 bases from V and 3 from J; bases not matched to a gene: 5. This CDR3 has 14 amino acids. The data were obtained in a study of Ad26.COV2.S vaccination and SARS-CoV-2 variants. Study background: Enrollment placed the donor in the COV1001 Ad26.COV2.S trial arm. Ad26.COV2.S was injected intramuscularly once or twice, 56 days apart. Study observations and caveats: Vaccinated individuals (as opposed to placebo recipients) had higher spike-specific TCR breadth.

Assay used: immunoSEQ multiplex PCR; TCRdb lists only in-frame clones, some missing. The sample contains over 400,000 clones, approximately 89% of which appear only once. Indicated treatment: 15 to 20 received Ad26.COV2.S at low or high dose, single or two shots; 5 received placebo; per-sample allocation not given. Sampling happened 63 days after the first vaccine or placebo injection. This adult donor, from Boston, was 18-55 years old. The sequencing used peripheral blood, collected in a trial of Ad26.COV2.S vaccine versus placebo. The clonotype comes from a person between 18 and 65 years old who received the Ad26.COV2.S COVID-19 vaccine or a placebo. This chain joins TRBV2 and TRBJ2-5; 9 bases match TRBD1. CDR3: CASRDGTGKETQYF. The CDR3 DNA is TGTGCCAGCAGGGATGGGACAGGGAAAGAGACCCAGTACTTC.